The present T cell receptor (beta chain) was sequenced within a study of T cells of healthy individuals. In this sample, this clonotype turned up a few times. TCRdb ran MiXCR on the 5' RACE reads and lists one entry per CDR3 protein. The sample holds about 96,000 distinct CDR3 sequences, 17% seen once. This receptor was identified in a human donor in good health.

The CDR3 loop is CSGSTDGSSYNEQFF. CDR3 nucleotides: TGCAGCGGAAGCACCGACGGATCCTCCTACAATGAGCAGTTCTTC. This chain links TRBV29-1 with TRBJ2-1; D gene ambiguous. The ends were cut back, 7 bases at V and 0 bases at J, with 16 bases in the middle. Germline V CDR1 and CDR2: SQVTM, ANQGSEA. The CDR3 extends over 15 amino acids.